This TCR beta chain was recorded in a study of OX40 agonist ivuxolimab in advanced cancers. For the study at large: Earlier anti-PD-1, anti-PD-L1 or anti-CTLA-4 therapy was permitted; roughly 42% had received some. Partial responses were achieved by three patients, one with hepatocellular carcinoma and two with cutaneous melanoma.

Autoimmune disease history or systemic immunosuppression was exclusionary. Clones were sequenced by immunoSEQ multiplex PCR, and TCRdb holds only the in-frame ones, with some missing. The table shows some 77,000 clones, with about 90% occurring only once. The CDR3 is 14 amino acids. The germline gives CDR1 SGHVS, CDR2 FQNEAQ. The V and J ends lost 4 bases and 1 base respectively, with 10 bases between them. The chain links TRBV7-8 to TRBJ1-1, with D possibly being TRBD1 (5 bases). This clonotype originated in an adult with an advanced solid tumor such as melanoma, head and neck, liver or kidney cancer. The specimen comprised CD4+ or CD8+ T cells sorted from blood, sampled in a trial of the OX40 agonist ivuxolimab. The CDR3 nucleotides are TGTGCCAGCAGCTCACTTAGGGGGAACACTGAAGCTTTCTTT. The encoded protein is CASSSLRGNTEAFF.